These T cell receptor beta chains were read from a single sample in a study of blood T cell repertoires in COVID-19. Profiled with immunoSEQ multiplex PCR; TCRdb holds only in-frame clones, not every one. The sample yields about 200,000 clones, 80% to 95% seen once. The sequenced sample was peripheral blood. These receptor sequences come from a man aged 50-59 years with acute or convalescent COVID-19. Both conserved end residues are part of each CDR3. The order of the fields is J gene, D gene, V gene, clone size, CDR3 protein, CDR3 DNA. The D gene is left open where the match is weak. For some rows the clone size is stated as once, few or many, or as a class when expanded; others skip it.

TRBJ2-3 | TRBD1 | TRBV4-2 | . | CASSLGTGVTDTQYF | TGTGCCAGCAGCCTCGGGACAGGGGTCACAGATACGCAGTATTTT
TRBJ2-3 | . | TRBV2 | . | CASRVSEITDTQYF | TGTGCCAGCAGGGTGTCAGAAATCACAGATACGCAGTATTTT
TRBJ2-5 | TRBD2 | TRBV3-1/TRBV3-2 | once | CASSPPLPSGERQETQYF | TGTGCCAGCAGCCCACCCTTGCCTAGCGGGGAGCGCCAAGAGACCCAGTACTTC
TRBJ2-5 | . | TRBV18 | . | CASSVQQEFGETQYF | TGTGCCAGCTCAGTACAACAGGAGTTCGGGGAGACCCAGTACTTC
TRBJ1-5 | . | TRBV19 | . | CASSDRYNQPQHF | TGTGCCAGTAGTGACAGATACAATCAGCCCCAGCATTTT
TRBJ1-5 | . | TRBV3-1/TRBV3-2 | . | CASSQGFRTALNQPQHF | TGTGCCAGCAGCCAAGGTTTCCGGACAGCCTTGAATCAGCCCCAGCATTTT
TRBJ2-5 | . | TRBV11-1 | . | CASSLGPQETQYF | TGTGCCAGCAGCTTAGGGCCCCAAGAGACCCAGTACTTC
TRBJ2-7 | TRBD2 | TRBV6-1 | . | CASSEYPLAETYEQYF | TGTGCCAGCAGTGAATATCCCCTAGCGGAGACCTACGAGCAGTACTTC
TRBJ2-1 | . | TRBV6-5 | . | CASSLIAALGNEQFF | TGTGCCAGCAGTTTAATAGCGGCCCTGGGGAATGAGCAGTTCTTC
TRBJ1-1 | . | TRBV7-3 | . | CASSSGTSGAEAFF | TGTGCCAGCAGCTCCGGAACCTCCGGGGCTGAAGCTTTCTTT
TRBJ2-2 | . | TRBV5-3 | . | CARSSFPKPTRAGELFF | TGTGCCAGAAGCTCGTTCCCGAAGCCTACTAGGGCCGGGGAGCTGTTTTTT
TRBJ1-6 | . | TRBV2 | . | CASSENGAEGSTLHF | TGTGCCAGCAGTGAAAACGGTGCGGAGGGATCTACCCTCCACTTT
TRBJ1-5 | . | TRBV6-1 | . | CASSYGRNQPQHF | TGTGCCAGCAGTTATGGGCGCAATCAGCCCCAGCATTTT
TRBJ2-6 | . | TRBV4-2 | . | CASSQGLGQVNSGANVLTF | TGTGCCAGCAGCCAAGGGTTGGGCCAGGTTAACTCTGGGGCCAACGTCCTGACTTTC
TRBJ2-3 | . | TRBV4-3 | once | CASSQGDKWAYTDTQYF | TGCGCCAGCAGCCAAGGGGACAAGTGGGCCTACACAGATACGCAGTATTTT
TRBJ2-7 | . | TRBV6-1 | . | CASSEIQSNVQYF | TGTGCCAGCAGTGAAATACAGTCTAACGTGCAGTACTTC
TRBJ2-3 | TRBD2 | TRBV11-2 | . | CASSSRTSGRGTDTQYF | TGTGCCAGCAGCTCAAGGACTAGCGGGAGGGGCACAGATACGCAGTATTTT
TRBJ1-2 | . | TRBV6-5 | once | CASSYSASQDGYTF | TGTGCCAGCAGTTACTCGGCGTCACAGGACGGCTACACCTTC
TRBJ1-1 | TRBD1 | TRBV6-1 | . | CASSEAGTGDTEAFF | TGTGCCAGCAGTGAAGCTGGAACAGGGGACACTGAAGCTTTCTTT
TRBJ2-3 | . | TRBV14 | . | CASSPTRGSGTDTQYF | TGTGCCAGCAGTCCTACCAGGGGATCGGGAACAGATACGCAGTATTTT
TRBJ2-3 | TRBD2 | TRBV7-3 | . | CASSLQAGGADTQYF | TGTGCCAGCAGCTTACAAGCGGGAGGGGCAGATACGCAGTATTTT
TRBJ2-7 | . | TRBV28 | . | CASSLSGRPYEQYF | TGTGCCAGCAGTTTATCAGGGAGGCCCTACGAGCAGTACTTC
TRBJ2-3 | . | TRBV7-2 | . | CASSLVTVGGSTDTQYF | TGTGCCAGCAGCTTAGTAACGGTCGGCGGGAGCACAGATACGCAGTATTTT
TRBJ1-5 | TRBD1 | TRBV29-1 | . | CSVRQGRQPQHF | TGCAGCGTCCGACAGGGACGTCAGCCCCAGCATTTT
TRBJ2-5 | TRBD2 | TRBV18 | . | CASSRSGGNQETQYF | TGTGCCAGCTCACGAAGCGGGGGGAATCAAGAGACCCAGTACTTC
TRBJ2-7 | . | TRBV27 | . | CASSPRDTTTYEQYF | TGTGCCAGCAGTCCCAGGGACACGACAACCTACGAGCAGTACTTC
TRBJ2-1 | TRBD2 | TRBV10-3 | . | CATATLAGGTSSYNEQFF | TGTGCCACCGCGACCCTAGCGGGAGGTACAAGCTCCTACAATGAGCAGTTCTTC
TRBJ2-5 | . | TRBV9 | . | CASSSEEGRETQYF | TGTGCCAGCAGCTCAGAGGAGGGTCGGGAGACCCAGTACTTC
TRBJ2-2 | TRBD1 | TRBV28 | . | CASSPAGGADTGELFF | TGTGCCAGCAGTCCAGCAGGGGGCGCGGACACCGGGGAGCTGTTTTTT
TRBJ2-3 | TRBD2 | TRBV15 | . | CATSREGLAGADTQYF | TGTGCCACCAGCAGAGAGGGACTAGCGGGGGCAGATACGCAGTATTTT
TRBJ1-5 | . | TRBV28 | . | CASSFVLYSNQPQHF | TGTGCCAGCAGTTTCGTACTTTATAGCAATCAGCCCCAGCATTTT
TRBJ1-1 | . | TRBV7-2 | few | CASSLAPGAFF | TGTGCCAGCAGCCTAGCCCCAGGAGCTTTCTTT
TRBJ2-7 | . | TRBV5-5 | few | CASSTSGMYEQYF | TGTGCCAGCAGCACCTCAGGGATGTACGAGCAGTACTTC
TRBJ1-2 | . | TRBV6-4 | . | CASSVPWSGYTF | TGTGCCAGCAGTGTTCCTTGGAGTGGCTACACCTTC
TRBJ1-4 | . | TRBV18 | . | CASSPGTTEKLFF | TGTGCCAGCTCACCAGGGACAACAGAAAAACTGTTTTTT
TRBJ2-5 | . | TRBV5-5 | . | CASSLAPRGETQYF | TGTGCCAGCAGCTTGGCCCCCAGGGGCGAGACCCAGTACTTC
TRBJ1-1 | . | TRBV3-1/TRBV3-2 | . | CASSQGGLGTEAFF | TGTGCCAGCAGCCAAGGGGGGCTGGGCACTGAAGCTTTCTTT
TRBJ1-2 | . | TRBV12-3/TRBV12-4 | . | CASSLGQIYGYTF | TGTGCCAGCAGTTTAGGTCAGATCTATGGCTACACCTTC
TRBJ1-2 | . | TRBV12-3/TRBV12-4 | few | CASSALSYGYTF | TGTGCCAGCAGCGCGCTTAGCTATGGCTACACCTTC
TRBJ1-2 | TRBD1 | TRBV9 | . | CASSVGAGQGSGYTF | TGTGCCAGCAGCGTAGGTGCCGGACAGGGATCTGGCTACACCTTC
TRBJ1-5 | TRBD1 | TRBV19 | . | CASSDGQGRPQHF | TGTGCCAGCTCTGATGGACAGGGGCGGCCCCAGCATTTT
TRBJ2-1 | TRBD2 | TRBV24-1 | . | CATSDPLAGNNEQFF | TGTGCCACCAGTGATCCCCTAGCGGGCAACAATGAGCAGTTCTTC
TRBJ1-1 | . | TRBV4-2 | . | CASSQVMGTGTEAFF | TGTGCCAGCAGCCAAGTAATGGGGACTGGCACTGAAGCTTTCTTT
TRBJ2-1 | . | TRBV5-1 | . | CASSLLSSDEQFF | TGCGCCAGCAGCTTGTTGTCTAGCGATGAGCAGTTCTTC
TRBJ2-7 | TRBD2 | TRBV27 | . | CASGLPGLAGVRNEQYF | TGTGCCAGCGGCTTGCCGGGACTAGCGGGAGTCAGAAACGAGCAGTACTTC
TRBJ2-1 | TRBD2 | TRBV27 | . | CASSLRGSKYNEQFF | TGTGCCAGCAGCTTGCGGGGGAGCAAATACAATGAGCAGTTCTTC
TRBJ1-1 | . | TRBV12-3/TRBV12-4 | . | CASTPRVTEAFF | TGTGCCAGCACCCCACGGGTTACTGAAGCTTTCTTT
TRBJ2-1 | TRBD2 | TRBV5-6 | . | CASSQGRTSGYNEQFF | TGTGCCAGCAGTCAAGGAAGGACTAGCGGTTACAATGAGCAGTTCTTC
TRBJ2-5 | . | TRBV15 | . | CATSRPGTDTQYF | TGTGCCACCAGTAGACCCGGGACTGATACCCAGTACTTC
TRBJ2-5 | TRBD2 | TRBV5-1 | . | CASSFSGGARETQYF | TGCGCCAGCAGCTTTAGCGGGGGGGCCCGAGAGACCCAGTACTTC
TRBJ2-4 | . | TRBV25-1 | . | CASSFGGGSDIQYF | TGTGCCAGCAGCTTTGGTGGGGGGTCGGACATTCAGTACTTC
TRBJ2-5 | . | TRBV15 | . | CATSLGGEETQYF | TGTGCCACCAGCCTGGGCGGGGAGGAGACCCAGTACTTC
TRBJ1-5 | . | TRBV19 | . | CASTLRSAGDHSNQPQHF | TGTGCCAGTACCCTCCGCTCGGCAGGGGATCACAGCAATCAGCCCCAGCATTTT
TRBJ2-7 | TRBD1 | TRBV4-1 | once | CASSQGQGANYEQYF | TGCGCCAGCAGCCAGGGACAGGGGGCGAACTACGAGCAGTACTTC
TRBJ2-4 | . | TRBV5-6 | . | CASSLVQGYQNIQYF | TGTGCCAGCAGCTTGGTTCAGGGGTACCAAAACATTCAGTACTTC